The clone carrying this T cell receptor (beta chain) was observed a few times. Its specificity is not known. This sample stems from a study of post-analysis software for immune sequencing data. Study findings and constraints: TRBV5-6, TRBV5-1 and TRBV20-1 belonged to a set of roughly 5 TRBV segments that were more frequent in patients than controls.

Germline V gene sequence: CDR1 DFQATT, CDR2 SNEGSKA (reference sequence). Trimming pared 3 bases from V and 5 bases from J, leaving 11 bases between. The CDR3 is 12 amino acids. Unique molecular identifiers featured in each of the TCR beta cDNA libraries. TCRdb passed the PCR reads through MiXCR, listing each CDR3 protein once. The sample shows 450,000 or so distinct CDR3 sequences, roughly 46% of them seen only once. Material: blood. This sequence joins TRBV20-1 and TRBJ2-7; the D gene could be TRBD1 or TRBD2 (6 bases each). The TCR originated in a girl between 10 and 17 years old with multiple sclerosis. The CDR3 nucleotides are TGCAGTGCTAGCTCGGGGGCCCACGAGCAGTACTTC. Its translation: CSASSGAHEQYF.